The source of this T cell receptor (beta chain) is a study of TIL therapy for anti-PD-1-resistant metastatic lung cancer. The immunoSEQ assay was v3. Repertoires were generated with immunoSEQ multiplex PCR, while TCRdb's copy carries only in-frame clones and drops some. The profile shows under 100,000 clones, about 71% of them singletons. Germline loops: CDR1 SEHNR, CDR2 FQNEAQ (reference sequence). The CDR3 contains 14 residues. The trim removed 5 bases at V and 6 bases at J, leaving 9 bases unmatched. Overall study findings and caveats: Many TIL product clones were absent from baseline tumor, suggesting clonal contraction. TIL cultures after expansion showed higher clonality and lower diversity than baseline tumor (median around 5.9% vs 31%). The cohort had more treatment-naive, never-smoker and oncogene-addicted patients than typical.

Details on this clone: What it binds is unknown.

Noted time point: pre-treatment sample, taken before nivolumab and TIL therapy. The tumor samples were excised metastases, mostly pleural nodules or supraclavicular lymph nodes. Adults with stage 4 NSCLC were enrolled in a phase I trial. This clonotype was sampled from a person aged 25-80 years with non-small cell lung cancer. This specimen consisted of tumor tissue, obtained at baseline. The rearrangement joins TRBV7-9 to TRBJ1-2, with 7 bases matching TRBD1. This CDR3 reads CASSHRQGEDGYTF. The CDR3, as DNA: TGTGCCAGCAGCCATCGACAGGGTGAGGATGGCTACACCTTC.